Listed below are T cell receptor beta chains from one sample, sequenced in a study of T cell responses to AZD1222 COVID-19 vaccine. Measured with immunoSEQ multiplex PCR; TCRdb has only the in-frame clones, and not every one. Here the sample spans around 92,000 clones, approximately 91% being singletons. The sample here was peripheral blood, taken on day 0 of AZD1222 vaccination. These TCRs come from an adult in good health. The CDR3 runs from the conserved cysteine through the conserved F or W. D genes are given only for firm matches. Expanded clones are given a class, and other clones once, few, many or no size at all.

V	J	D	size	CDR3	DNA
TRBV4-1	TRBJ1-2	NA	NA	CASSQEPGYGYTF	TGCGCCAGCAGCCAAGAACCCGGGTATGGCTACACCTTC
TRBV7-9	TRBJ2-5	NA	NA	CASSSTTGYQETQYF	TGTGCCAGCAGCTCCACAACAGGGTACCAAGAGACCCAGTACTTC
TRBV28	TRBJ1-4	TRBD1	NA	CASTGGFNEKLFF	TGTGCCAGCACAGGGGGGTTTAATGAAAAACTGTTTTTT
TRBV6-1	TRBJ2-2	NA	NA	CASREGGPRELFF	TGTGCCAGCAGAGAAGGGGGTCCCCGGGAGCTGTTTTTT
TRBV7-2	TRBJ1-5	NA	NA	CASSQGQARYQPQHF	TGTGCCAGCAGCCAGGGGCAGGCAAGATATCAGCCCCAGCATTTT
TRBV7-2	TRBJ2-5	TRBD2	NA	CASSLVASGPPPRETQYF	TGTGCCAGCAGCTTAGTTGCTAGCGGTCCTCCCCCCAGGGAGACCCAGTACTTC
TRBV15	TRBJ2-7	TRBD2	NA	CATRASGSYEQYF	TGTGCCACCCGGGCTAGCGGATCCTACGAGCAGTACTTC
TRBV4-2	TRBJ1-2	NA	once	CASSQEERPTF	TGTGCCAGCAGCCAAGAGGAGCGACCCACCTTC
TRBV2	TRBJ1-1	NA	NA	CASRGGRGMNTEAFF	TGTGCCAGCAGGGGGGGCAGGGGCATGAACACTGAAGCTTTCTTT
TRBV19	TRBJ1-2	TRBD1	NA	CASSIGQGIYGYTF	TGTGCCAGTAGTATCGGACAGGGCATCTATGGCTACACCTTC
TRBV2	TRBJ2-5	NA	once	CASSEIRTETQYF	TGTGCCAGCAGTGAAATTAGGACAGAGACCCAGTACTTC
TRBV13	TRBJ2-5	TRBD2	NA	CASSLGKRNKSGDLQETQYF	TGTGCCAGCAGCTTAGGAAAGAGAAATAAAAGCGGGGACCTACAAGAGACCCAGTACTTC
TRBV30	TRBJ1-5	NA	once	CAWSDQSNQPQHF	TGTGCCTGGAGTGACCAAAGCAATCAGCCCCAGCATTTT
TRBV10-3	TRBJ1-2	NA	NA	CAISDRENYGYTF	TGTGCCATCAGTGACAGGGAGAACTATGGCTACACCTTC
TRBV5-1	TRBJ2-5	TRBD1	once	CASSPGTGRQETQYF	TGCGCCAGCAGCCCGGGGACAGGGCGCCAAGAGACCCAGTACTTC
TRBV12-5	TRBJ1-6	TRBD1	NA	CASGETGGGFSLHF	TGTGCTAGTGGTGAAACAGGGGGAGGATTTTCCCTCCACTTT
TRBV5-4	TRBJ1-3	NA	NA	CASSFGGIFSGNTIYF	TGTGCCAGCAGCTTTGGGGGGATCTTCTCTGGAAACACCATATATTTT
TRBV7-2	TRBJ2-7	NA	once	CASSQTASYEQYF	TGTGCCAGCAGCCAGACTGCATCCTACGAGCAGTACTTC
TRBV9	TRBJ2-5	TRBD2	NA	CASSASSRVGGGATQYF	TGTGCCAGCAGCGCCTCCAGTAGGGTCGGCGGGGGGGCAACCCAGTACTTC
TRBV4-2	TRBJ2-7	NA	NA	CASSQDTGAHRSYEQYF	TGTGCCAGCAGCCAAGATACCGGGGCCCACCGCTCCTACGAGCAGTACTTC
TRBV19	TRBJ1-5	NA	NA	CASGGREDQPQHF	TGTGCCAGCGGTGGGCGGGAAGATCAGCCCCAGCATTTT
TRBV28	TRBJ1-5	NA	NA	CASSGASQPQHF	TGTGCCAGCAGTGGGGCCAGTCAGCCCCAGCATTTT
TRBV24-1	TRBJ2-3	NA	NA	CATSQGPSTDTQYF	TGTGCCACCAGTCAGGGGCCTAGCACAGATACGCAGTATTTT
TRBV19	TRBJ1-2	TRBD1	once	CASSPTGLYSYTF	TGTGCCAGTAGTCCGACAGGGCTCTACAGCTACACCTTC
TRBV5-5	TRBJ1-1	NA	few	CASSLVGSWATEAFF	TGTGCCAGCAGCTTGGTTGGCTCCTGGGCCACTGAAGCTTTCTTT
TRBV7-9	TRBJ2-2	TRBD2	NA	CASSLGTSGGGPSELFF	TGTGCCAGCAGCTTAGGGACTAGCGGGGGAGGCCCGTCGGAGCTGTTTTTT
TRBV5-1	TRBJ1-1	NA	NA	CASSPSRLGDTEAFF	TGCGCCAGCAGCCCAAGCAGACTCGGCGACACTGAAGCTTTCTTT
TRBV28	TRBJ1-5	NA	NA	CASNPLWEYNQPQHF	TGTGCCAGCAATCCCTTGTGGGAGTACAATCAGCCCCAGCATTTT
TRBV19	TRBJ1-6	TRBD1	NA	CASSISTGTGNSPLHF	TGTGCCAGTAGTATTTCTACTGGGACAGGGAATTCACCCCTCCACTTT
TRBV7-9	TRBJ2-1	TRBD1	NA	CASSPDRGAYNEQFF	TGTGCCAGCAGTCCCGACAGGGGCGCCTACAATGAGCAGTTCTTC
TRBV7-2	TRBJ1-6	TRBD1	once	CASSTYPRGQRNSPLHF	TGTGCCAGCAGCACCTACCCGAGGGGACAGCGGAATTCACCCCTCCACTTT
TRBV7-8	TRBJ2-7	NA	NA	CASSFNSNEQYF	TGTGCCAGCAGCTTTAACAGTAACGAGCAGTACTTC
TRBV19	TRBJ2-7	NA	once	CASSTQRGTGYEQYF	TGTGCCAGTAGTACCCAGAGGGGCACCGGCTACGAGCAGTACTTC
TRBV10-3	TRBJ1-1	NA	NA	CAISDASEAFF	TGTGCCATCAGCGACGCTTCTGAAGCTTTCTTT
TRBV30	TRBJ1-6	TRBD1	NA	CAWSTQGSSPLHF	TGTGCCTGGAGTACACAGGGGAGTTCACCCCTCCACTTT
TRBV9	TRBJ2-5	NA	NA	CASSVSGGGQETQYF	TGTGCCAGCAGCGTTTCCGGTGGGGGGCAGGAGACCCAGTACTTC
TRBV9	TRBJ1-2	NA	once	CASTSGVTNYGYTF	TGTGCCAGCACCTCGGGGGTGACTAACTATGGCTACACCTTC
TRBV6-5	TRBJ1-1	TRBD1	NA	CASSTRQGQAFF	TGTGCCAGCAGCACCCGACAGGGACAAGCTTTCTTT
TRBV6-5	TRBJ1-1	NA	NA	CASSYDRNTEAFF	TGTGCCAGCAGTTATGACCGGAACACTGAAGCTTTCTTT
TRBV3-1/TRBV3-2	TRBJ1-2	NA	NA	CASSQGMRGYTF	TGTGCCAGCAGCCAAGGTATGAGGGGCTACACCTTC
TRBV5-1	TRBJ2-1	NA	once	CASSLELYNEQFF	TGCGCCAGCAGCTTGGAGTTGTACAATGAGCAGTTCTTC
TRBV4-1	TRBJ2-7	TRBD1	NA	CASSLQSGTGEIYEQYF	TGCGCCAGCAGCCTACAATCCGGGACAGGGGAGATTTACGAGCAGTACTTC
TRBV6-5	TRBJ2-7	NA	NA	CASRILREPYEQYF	TGTGCCAGCAGGATACTGCGGGAACCCTACGAGCAGTACTTC
TRBV7-8	TRBJ2-2	TRBD1	once	CASSSDRGGELFF	TGTGCCAGCAGCTCGGACAGGGGCGGGGAGCTGTTTTTT
TRBV6-2/TRBV6-3	TRBJ2-1	NA	NA	CASSSGTKQFF	TGTGCCAGCAGCTCCGGGACGAAGCAGTTCTTC
TRBV19	TRBJ1-2	NA	NA	CATHEAAIYGYTF	TGTGCCACCCACGAGGCGGCTATCTATGGCTACACCTTC
TRBV7-9	TRBJ1-1	NA	NA	CASNSLRGQGIRSTEAFF	TGTGCCAGCAACTCCTTGCGGGGGCAGGGGATTCGAAGTACTGAAGCTTTCTTT
TRBV7-2	TRBJ1-2	TRBD1	NA	CASRSPDRGYYGYTF	TGTGCCAGCAGGTCCCCGGACAGGGGATACTATGGCTACACCTTC
TRBV2	TRBJ1-3	NA	NA	CASSGRGSSGNTIYF	TGTGCCAGCAGTGGGAGGGGTAGCTCTGGAAACACCATATATTTT
TRBV5-4	TRBJ2-2	TRBD2	NA	CASSYTSGGAAGELFF	TGTGCCAGCAGCTACACTAGCGGGGGGGCCGCCGGGGAGCTGTTTTTT
TRBV5-1	TRBJ1-3	NA	NA	CASSLVGQRGNTIYF	TGCGCCAGCAGCTTGGTTGGACAGCGAGGAAACACCATATATTTT
TRBV11-2	TRBJ1-4	NA	once	CASSGRSGDEKLFF	TGTGCCAGCAGCGGTCGATCGGGGGATGAAAAACTGTTTTTT
TRBV7-2	TRBJ1-5	NA	NA	CASSRVPGGRQPQHF	TGTGCCAGCAGTCGGGTCCCGGGAGGGAGGCAGCCCCAGCATTTT
TRBV6-6	TRBJ1-2	NA	NA	CASSKDRHYTF	TGTGCCAGCAGTAAGGACAGACACTACACCTTC
TRBV10-3	TRBJ2-5	NA	NA	CAINSGSNKGAQYF	TGTGCCATCAACTCGGGCTCGAACAAGGGGGCCCAGTACTTC
TRBV7-2	TRBJ1-2	NA	NA	CASSLIRGSNYGYTF	TGTGCCAGCAGCTTAATAAGGGGATCTAACTATGGCTACACCTTC